What follows is one T cell receptor beta chain and its context. Only in-frame clones appear in the TCRdb table, and some are missing; sequencing was by immunoSEQ multiplex PCR. In the table there are approximately 300,000 clones, more than 70% of which are singletons. The data derive from a study of blood T cell repertoires in COVID-19. Study summary: The samples span acute and convalescent COVID-19 from the United States, Italy and Spain.

V lost 3 bases, J lost 4 bases, and 10 bases lay in between. The CDR3 spans 13 residues. CDR1 and CDR2 from the germline V gene are GTSNPN and SVGIG (reference sequence). The material sequenced was peripheral blood. This sequence joins TRBV30 and TRBJ1-5, with D unresolved. The TCR sequence derives from a woman in her forties or fifties with acute or convalescent COVID-19. CDR3 residues: CAWRISGNQPQHF. The CDR3 DNA follows: TGTGCCTGGAGGATCAGCGGAAATCAGCCCCAGCATTTT.